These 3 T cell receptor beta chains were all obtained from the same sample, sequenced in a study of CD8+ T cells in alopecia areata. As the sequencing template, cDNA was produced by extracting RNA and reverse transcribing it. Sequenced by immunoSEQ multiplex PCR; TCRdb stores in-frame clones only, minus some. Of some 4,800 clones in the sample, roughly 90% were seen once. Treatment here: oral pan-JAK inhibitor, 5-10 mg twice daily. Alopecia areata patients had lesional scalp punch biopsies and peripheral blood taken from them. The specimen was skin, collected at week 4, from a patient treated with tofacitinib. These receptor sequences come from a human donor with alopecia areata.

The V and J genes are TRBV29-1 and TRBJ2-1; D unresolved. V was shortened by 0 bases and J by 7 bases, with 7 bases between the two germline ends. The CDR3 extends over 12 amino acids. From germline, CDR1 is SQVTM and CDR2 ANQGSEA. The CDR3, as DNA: TGCAGCGTTGAAGAACTGGGGAATGAGCAGTTCTTC. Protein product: CSVEELGNEQFF.

The CDR3 sequence is CSVGNNEQFF. In DNA form, the CDR3 reads TGCAGCGTTGGGAACAATGAGCAGTTCTTC. The chain joins TRBV29-1 to TRBJ2-1, with D unresolved. V gave up 4 bases and J gave up 5 bases, with 3 bases separating them. The CDR3 has 10 amino acids. The germline V gene has CDR1 SQVTM and CDR2 ANQGSEA.

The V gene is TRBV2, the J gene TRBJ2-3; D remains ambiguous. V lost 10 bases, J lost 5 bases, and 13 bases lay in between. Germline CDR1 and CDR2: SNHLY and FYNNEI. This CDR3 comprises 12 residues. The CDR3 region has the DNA TGTGCCACTACCCCTAAGGGAGATACGCAGTATTTT. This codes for CATTPKGDTQYF.